This is a list of T cell receptor beta chains from one sample in a study of CD8+ T cells in alopecia areata. TCRdb's copy holds only in-frame clones and misses some; the assay was immunoSEQ multiplex PCR. The sample yields about 220,000 clones, 50% to 60% seen once. Specimen: CD4+ T cells sorted from blood, collected at week 4, from a patient treated with tofacitinib. These receptor sequences come from a human donor with alopecia areata. Each CDR3 is given with its conserved first and last residue. A D gene is named only where the DNA matches it firmly. Some rows have no size entry. The others give once, few or many, or a class for an expanded clone.

j_gene: TRBJ2-3; d_gene: -; abundance: few; v_gene: TRBV30; CDR3nt: TGTGCCTGGAGTGGAGTAAGCACAGATACGCAGTATTTT; CDR3aa: CAWSGVSTDTQYF
j_gene: TRBJ2-3; d_gene: TRBD2; abundance: -; v_gene: TRBV7-3; CDR3nt: TGTGCCAGCAGCCCTACTAGCGGGGCGGCAGATACGCAGTATTTT; CDR3aa: CASSPTSGAADTQYF
j_gene: TRBJ2-7; d_gene: -; abundance: -; v_gene: TRBV27; CDR3nt: TGTGCCAGCAGTTTATCGATGGCAGTTTGGAACGAGCAGTACTTC; CDR3aa: CASSLSMAVWNEQYF
j_gene: TRBJ2-1; d_gene: -; abundance: few; v_gene: TRBV4-3; CDR3nt: TGCGCCAGCAGCCAAGATCTGCAGGGGGGGTCGAATGAGCAGTTCTTC; CDR3aa: CASSQDLQGGSNEQFF
j_gene: TRBJ2-3; d_gene: TRBD2; abundance: many; v_gene: TRBV4-3; CDR3nt: TGCGCCAGCAGCCAAGAAGGGACTAGCGGGGGGTATGATACGCAGTATTTT; CDR3aa: CASSQEGTSGGYDTQYF
j_gene: TRBJ2-7; d_gene: TRBD1; abundance: -; v_gene: TRBV2; CDR3nt: TGTGCCAGCAGTCGACAGGGGGCCTACGAGCAGTACTTC; CDR3aa: CASSRQGAYEQYF
j_gene: TRBJ2-5; d_gene: -; abundance: few; v_gene: TRBV25-1; CDR3nt: TGTGCCAGCAGTGAATTTAAAGTTTCCTCACTCCCAGAGACCCAGTACTTC; CDR3aa: CASSEFKVSSLPETQYF
j_gene: TRBJ2-1; d_gene: -; abundance: few; v_gene: TRBV18; CDR3nt: TGTGCCAGCTCACCAGTAAGGTCCTACAATGAGCAGTTCTTC; CDR3aa: CASSPVRSYNEQFF
j_gene: TRBJ1-1; d_gene: -; abundance: -; v_gene: TRBV2; CDR3nt: TGTGCCAGCAGTCGGGGGGCGCTCACTGAAGCTTTCTTT; CDR3aa: CASSRGALTEAFF
j_gene: TRBJ2-2; d_gene: -; abundance: few; v_gene: TRBV9; CDR3nt: TGTGCCAGCAGCGCACAGAACACCGGGGAGCTGTTTTTT; CDR3aa: CASSAQNTGELFF
j_gene: TRBJ1-1; d_gene: -; abundance: few; v_gene: TRBV15; CDR3nt: TGTGCCACCAGCGGGACCAGGGGGAACACTGAAGCTTTCTTT; CDR3aa: CATSGTRGNTEAFF
j_gene: TRBJ2-1; d_gene: TRBD1; abundance: -; v_gene: TRBV30; CDR3nt: TGTGCCTGGAGTCCAACGGGGACAGGGCGAGGGCAGTTCTTC; CDR3aa: CAWSPTGTGRGQFF
j_gene: TRBJ1-2; d_gene: -; abundance: -; v_gene: TRBV2; CDR3nt: TGTGCCAGCCGAGGGCTCGTGGGGACTCGGGAAGGCTACACCTTC; CDR3aa: CASRGLVGTREGYTF
j_gene: TRBJ2-5; d_gene: TRBD2; abundance: few; v_gene: TRBV27; CDR3nt: TGTGCCAGCAGTTGGGGACTAGCGGGGCAAGAGACCCAGTACTTC; CDR3aa: CASSWGLAGQETQYF
j_gene: TRBJ2-3; d_gene: -; abundance: -; v_gene: TRBV5-1; CDR3nt: TGCGCCAGCAGCCCTGGGGCCGAGCGGGATACGCAGTATTTT; CDR3aa: CASSPGAERDTQYF
j_gene: TRBJ2-2; d_gene: TRBD1; abundance: -; v_gene: TRBV4-1; CDR3nt: TGCGCCAGCAGCCAAGGCGGGACAGGGGTCACCGGGGAGCTGTTTTTT; CDR3aa: CASSQGGTGVTGELFF
j_gene: TRBJ2-1; d_gene: TRBD1; abundance: few; v_gene: TRBV5-1; CDR3nt: TGCGCCAGCAGCCTGGACAGGGTGGGTGTAGATGAGCAGTTCTTC; CDR3aa: CASSLDRVGVDEQFF
j_gene: TRBJ2-3; d_gene: TRBD2; abundance: once; v_gene: TRBV2; CDR3nt: TGTGCCAGCAGTATGACGGGGGGTATCAGCACAGATACGCAGTATTTT; CDR3aa: CASSMTGGISTDTQYF
j_gene: TRBJ1-1; d_gene: -; abundance: -; v_gene: TRBV20-1; CDR3nt: TGCAGTGCTATGAAGAACACTGAAGCTTTCTTT; CDR3aa: CSAMKNTEAFF
j_gene: TRBJ1-2; d_gene: -; abundance: -; v_gene: TRBV11-2; CDR3nt: TGTGCCAGCAGCCTACTCGAAATTCATTATGGCTACACCTTC; CDR3aa: CASSLLEIHYGYTF
j_gene: TRBJ1-1; d_gene: -; abundance: -; v_gene: TRBV27; CDR3nt: TGTGCCAGCAGTTCCCCTAGTAGAGGGCACACTGAAGCTTTCTTT; CDR3aa: CASSSPSRGHTEAFF
j_gene: TRBJ2-6; d_gene: -; abundance: -; v_gene: TRBV7-9; CDR3nt: TGTGCCAGCAGCGCGTACGGGACTGGGGCCAACGTCCTGACTTTC; CDR3aa: CASSAYGTGANVLTF
j_gene: TRBJ1-4; d_gene: -; abundance: -; v_gene: TRBV5-1; CDR3nt: TGCGCCAGCAGCTTCTTTCCAACTAATGAAAAACTGTTTTTT; CDR3aa: CASSFFPTNEKLFF
j_gene: TRBJ2-5; d_gene: TRBD2; abundance: -; v_gene: TRBV5-1; CDR3nt: TGCGCCAGCAGCTTGCGCGGGGGCCAAGAGACCCAGTACTTC; CDR3aa: CASSLRGGQETQYF
j_gene: TRBJ2-2; d_gene: TRBD1; abundance: -; v_gene: TRBV7-8; CDR3nt: TGTGCCAGCAGCCCTACAGGGGACACCGGGGAGCTGTTTTTT; CDR3aa: CASSPTGDTGELFF
j_gene: TRBJ1-4; d_gene: -; abundance: -; v_gene: TRBV29-1; CDR3nt: TGCAGCGTTGACAGGGGTGGTGAAAAACTGTTTTTT; CDR3aa: CSVDRGGEKLFF
j_gene: TRBJ1-2; d_gene: -; abundance: -; v_gene: TRBV7-2; CDR3nt: TGTGCCAGCAGCTCGAGGGGGACCTATGGCTACACCTTC; CDR3aa: CASSSRGTYGYTF
j_gene: TRBJ2-3; d_gene: TRBD1; abundance: few; v_gene: TRBV2; CDR3nt: TGTGCCAGCAGCGAAGACAGGGGGAGGAGAGATACGCAGTATTTT; CDR3aa: CASSEDRGRRDTQYF
j_gene: TRBJ2-5; d_gene: TRBD2; abundance: -; v_gene: TRBV7-2; CDR3nt: TGTGCCAGCAGCGCCAGCGGGGGGACCTTCCAAGAGACCCAGTACTTC; CDR3aa: CASSASGGTFQETQYF
j_gene: TRBJ1-2; d_gene: TRBD1; abundance: few; v_gene: TRBV5-8; CDR3nt: TGTGCCAGCAGCCCACACAGGGGGCGCGGCTATGGCTACACCTTC; CDR3aa: CASSPHRGRGYGYTF
j_gene: TRBJ2-1; d_gene: -; abundance: few; v_gene: TRBV19; CDR3nt: TGTGCCAGTAGTATTACGGCAGGGATGGACAATGAGCAGTTCTTC; CDR3aa: CASSITAGMDNEQFF
j_gene: TRBJ1-5; d_gene: -; abundance: -; v_gene: TRBV23-1; CDR3nt: TGCGCCAGCAGTCATTCGACGGTTAATAGCAATCAGCCCCAGCATTTT; CDR3aa: CASSHSTVNSNQPQHF
j_gene: TRBJ1-1; d_gene: -; abundance: -; v_gene: TRBV30; CDR3nt: TGTGCCTGGAGGTGGGAGAGTACGAACACTGAAGCTTTCTTT; CDR3aa: CAWRWESTNTEAFF
j_gene: TRBJ2-1; d_gene: TRBD2; abundance: -; v_gene: TRBV27; CDR3nt: TGTGCCAGCAGTCCCCTTGTAGCGGGGGGGGACAATGAGCAGTTCTTC; CDR3aa: CASSPLVAGGDNEQFF
j_gene: TRBJ1-1; d_gene: -; abundance: -; v_gene: TRBV2; CDR3nt: TGTGCCAGCAGTGAATTAGGAGGCCGAGAAGCTTTCTTT; CDR3aa: CASSELGGREAFF
j_gene: TRBJ2-7; d_gene: TRBD2; abundance: -; v_gene: TRBV30; CDR3nt: TGTGCCTGGAGTGCGGGGGGGAGCTCCTACGAGCAGTACTTC; CDR3aa: CAWSAGGSSYEQYF
j_gene: TRBJ1-1; d_gene: -; abundance: many; v_gene: TRBV6-5; CDR3nt: TGTGCCAGCAGTTACCTCACTGAAGCTTTCTTT; CDR3aa: CASSYLTEAFF
j_gene: TRBJ2-7; d_gene: TRBD1; abundance: -; v_gene: TRBV5-1; CDR3nt: TGCGCCAGCAGCTTTCGGGACAGGCTCAACGAGCAGTACTTC; CDR3aa: CASSFRDRLNEQYF
j_gene: TRBJ2-7; d_gene: TRBD1; abundance: -; v_gene: TRBV7-8; CDR3nt: TGTGCCAGCGGCGGGACAGGAGACGAGCAGTACTTC; CDR3aa: CASGGTGDEQYF
j_gene: TRBJ2-3; d_gene: -; abundance: many; v_gene: TRBV6-1; CDR3nt: TGTGCCAGCACCCCGACCCAGACAGCAGATACGCAGTATTTT; CDR3aa: CASTPTQTADTQYF
j_gene: TRBJ1-2; d_gene: -; abundance: -; v_gene: TRBV29-1; CDR3nt: TGCAGCGTTGATGGAGGGGTGGGCTACACCTTC; CDR3aa: CSVDGGVGYTF
j_gene: TRBJ2-7; d_gene: TRBD2; abundance: -; v_gene: TRBV15; CDR3nt: TGTGCCACCAGCACTAGCGGGCTTTACGAGCAGTACTTC; CDR3aa: CATSTSGLYEQYF
j_gene: TRBJ1-6; d_gene: -; abundance: -; v_gene: TRBV5-6; CDR3nt: TGTGCCAGCAAAGATGGAGAGGGTAGAGGGTATAATTCACCCCTCCACTTT; CDR3aa: CASKDGEGRGYNSPLHF
j_gene: TRBJ2-4; d_gene: TRBD2; abundance: -; v_gene: TRBV14; CDR3nt: TGTGCCAGCAGCCAAGCGGGGGGCAAAAACATTCAGTACTTC; CDR3aa: CASSQAGGKNIQYF
j_gene: TRBJ2-1; d_gene: TRBD2; abundance: once; v_gene: TRBV9; CDR3nt: TGTGCCAGCAGCGTAGACGGGGGGTCCTACAATGAGCAGTTCTTC; CDR3aa: CASSVDGGSYNEQFF
j_gene: TRBJ1-1; d_gene: -; abundance: few; v_gene: TRBV30; CDR3nt: TGTGCCCAAAGGAGGGGGAACACTGAAGCTTTCTTT; CDR3aa: CAQRRGNTEAFF
j_gene: TRBJ2-7; d_gene: -; abundance: few; v_gene: TRBV4-3; CDR3nt: TGCGCCAGCAGCCAAGATCTTGTCAACACCTACGAGCAGTACTTC; CDR3aa: CASSQDLVNTYEQYF
j_gene: TRBJ1-5; d_gene: -; abundance: -; v_gene: TRBV4-3; CDR3nt: TGCGCCAGCAGCCAAGATCGGGGGAATCAGCCCCAGCATTTT; CDR3aa: CASSQDRGNQPQHF
j_gene: TRBJ1-1; d_gene: -; abundance: -; v_gene: TRBV18; CDR3nt: TGTGCCAGCTCACCGCAGGTACTTGGGACTGAAGCTTTCTTT; CDR3aa: CASSPQVLGTEAFF
j_gene: TRBJ2-2; d_gene: -; abundance: -; v_gene: TRBV25-1; CDR3nt: TGTGCCAGCAGCCGAGGGTTTGGCGGGGAGCTGTTTTTT; CDR3aa: CASSRGFGGELFF
j_gene: TRBJ2-2; d_gene: -; abundance: few; v_gene: TRBV7-2; CDR3nt: TGTGCCAGCAGCCTCCAACTCCTCACCGGGGAGCTGTTTTTT; CDR3aa: CASSLQLLTGELFF
j_gene: TRBJ2-5; d_gene: -; abundance: once; v_gene: TRBV20-1; CDR3nt: TGCAGTGCTAGAGATTTTGAGACCCAGTACTTC; CDR3aa: CSARDFETQYF
j_gene: TRBJ1-2; d_gene: TRBD1; abundance: -; v_gene: TRBV30; CDR3nt: TGTGCCTGGACTAGACAGGGGGCAATGGATGGCTACACCTTC; CDR3aa: CAWTRQGAMDGYTF
j_gene: TRBJ2-7; d_gene: -; abundance: once; v_gene: TRBV29-1; CDR3nt: TGCAGCGTTGCGGGGCAGGGAAGCTCCTACGAGCAGTACTTC; CDR3aa: CSVAGQGSSYEQYF
j_gene: TRBJ2-7; d_gene: TRBD1; abundance: -; v_gene: TRBV29-1; CDR3nt: TGCAGCGTTGAAGTGGACAGGGACGAGCAGTACTTC; CDR3aa: CSVEVDRDEQYF
j_gene: TRBJ2-3; d_gene: TRBD1; abundance: -; v_gene: TRBV19; CDR3nt: TGTGCCAGTAGTCCTCAACCGGGACAGGGAACAGATACGCAGTATTTT; CDR3aa: CASSPQPGQGTDTQYF
j_gene: TRBJ1-6; d_gene: -; abundance: -; v_gene: TRBV7-6; CDR3nt: TGTGCCAGCAGCTTAGATGGGGGTACGAATTCACCCCTCCACTTT; CDR3aa: CASSLDGGTNSPLHF